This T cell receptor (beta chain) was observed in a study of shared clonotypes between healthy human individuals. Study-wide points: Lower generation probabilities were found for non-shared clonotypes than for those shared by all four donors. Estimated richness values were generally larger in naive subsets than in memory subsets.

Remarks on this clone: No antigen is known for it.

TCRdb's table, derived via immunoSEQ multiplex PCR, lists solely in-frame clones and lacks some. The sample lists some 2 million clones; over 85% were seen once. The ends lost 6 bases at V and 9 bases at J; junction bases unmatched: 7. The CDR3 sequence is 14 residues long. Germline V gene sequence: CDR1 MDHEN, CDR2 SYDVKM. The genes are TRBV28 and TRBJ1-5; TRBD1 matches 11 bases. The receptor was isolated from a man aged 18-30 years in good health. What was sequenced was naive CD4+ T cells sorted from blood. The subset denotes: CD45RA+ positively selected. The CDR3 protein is CASRWTGGLRPQHF. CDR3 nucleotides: TGTGCCAGCAGGTGGACAGGGGGCTTACGGCCCCAGCATTTT.